Shown below are 21 T cell receptor beta chains from a single sample sequenced in a study of T-cell reconstitution after alpha-beta-depleted transplantation in children. As it was prepared, the TCRbeta library received unique molecular identifiers. TCRdb independently ran MiXCR on the PCR reads; one entry per CDR3 protein. Seen here are 150,000 to 250,000 distinct CDR3 sequences, about 6% observed once, and the top ten hold about 4.4%. Sequenced here: PBMCs, sampled before TCRalphabeta/CD19-depleted stem cell transplant. The source of these receptors is a girl in the first two years of life with combined immunodeficiency, due to receive a stem cell transplant.

This clonotype was observed at least ten times. The chain recombines TRBV4-3 with TRBJ2-2; D is unclear. V was trimmed by 3 bases and J by 11 bases, leaving 16 bases between them. Germline CDR1 is LGHNA and CDR2 is YSLEER. The CDR3 has 14 amino acids. This chain's CDR3 is CASSQESSWEELFF. CDR3 sequence (DNA): TGCGCCAGCAGCCAGGAAAGTTCCTGGGAAGAGCTGTTTTTT.

This chain connects TRBV7-9 to TRBJ2-1; 7 nucleotides match TRBD1. Germline assignment: CDR1 SEHNR and CDR2 FQNEAQ (reference sequence). The CDR3 is made up of 19 amino acids. Trimming cost V 4 bases and J 8 bases; bases outside gene matches: 23. This CDR3 is CASSSPRDRPGVSGDEQFF. CDR3 sequence (DNA): TGTGCCAGCAGCTCTCCCCGGGACAGACCCGGCGTGTCGGGTGATGAGCAGTTCTTC. Variable domain in full (rest from reference TRBV7-9 and TRBJ2-1): DTGVSQNPRHKITKRGQNVTFRCDPISEHNRLYWYRQTLGQGPEFLTYFQNEAQLEKSRLLSDRFSAERPKGSFSTLEIQRTEQGDSAMYLCASSSPRDRPGVSGDEQFFGPGTRLTVL.

This clonotype came up many times. In DNA, the CDR3 is TGTGCCAGCAGCTTAGGCGGGGGCGGTAGTTACAATGAGCAGTTCTTC. This sequence encodes CASSLGGGGSYNEQFF. The rearrangement joins TRBV7-2 to TRBJ2-1, with D tentatively TRBD2 (7 bases). The CDR3 covers 16 residues. The V gene's germline CDR1 is SGHTA and CDR2 FQGNSA. With 1 base removed from V and 4 bases from J, the gap between germline ends came to 14 bases.

This clonotype was seen at least ten times. The CDR3 region is CASSPSPRLANQPQHF. DNA of the CDR3: TGTGCCAGCAGCCCCTCCCCGAGGCTTGCAAATCAGCCCCAGCATTTT. V gene TRBV6-5 combines with J gene TRBJ1-5; no clear D gene. This CDR3 is 16 amino acids long. Trimming left V 6 bases short and J 4 bases short, with 19 bases between. CDR1 is MNHEY, CDR2 SVGAGI, per germline.

This clonotype was recorded at least ten times. The chain is built from TRBV20-1 and TRBJ1-6, with D possibly matching TRBD1 (5 bases). Trimming shortened V by 3 bases and J by 4 bases, and 13 bases separated the two germline ends. The CDR3 runs 15 residues. Germline assignment: CDR1 DFQATT and CDR2 SNEGSKA (reference sequence). CDR3 amino acids: CSASSLQGYNSPLHF. In DNA form, the CDR3 reads TGCAGTGCTAGCTCTCTTCAGGGTTATAATTCACCCCTCCACTTT.

This clonotype has ten or more counts. The chain carries TRBV18 and TRBJ2-1, with D perhaps TRBD1 (6 bases). This CDR3 is built from 15 residues. The germline V gene encodes CDR1 KGHSH and CDR2 LQKENI. V lost 1 base and J lost 4, with 11 bases in between. This CDR3 reads CASSPLTGTYNEQFF. DNA of the CDR3: TGTGCCAGCTCACCACTTACAGGGACGTACAATGAGCAGTTCTTC.

This clonotype appeared many times. The gene calls are TRBV28 and TRBJ2-1; 9 positions match TRBD2. The CDR3 sequence is 18 residues long. Germline V gene lookup returns CDR1 MDHEN and CDR2 SYDVKM. The J segment lost 0 bases and the V segment lost 5 bases, leaving 11 bases of the junction unmatched. CDR3 in DNA: TGTGCCAGCAGTGGGGTGGCTAGCGGGACGATCTCCTACAATGAGCAGTTCTTC. Residues: CASSGVASGTISYNEQFF.

There are many counts of this clonotype. V gene TRBV25-1 combines with J gene TRBJ1-1; 8 nucleotides match TRBD1. Germline V lookup: CDR1 MGHDK, CDR2 SYGVNS. The CDR3 consists of 18 residues. The J segment lost 6 bases and the V segment lost 0 bases, leaving 15 bases of the junction unmatched. The CDR3 DNA is TGTGCCAGCAGTGAATACTCGACAGGGGCCCGGCCATACCCTGAAGCTTTCTTT. Translated, it gives CASSEYSTGARPYPEAFF.

This clonotype was counted at least ten times. The J gene is TRBJ1-1, the V gene TRBV4-3; TRBD1 is a possible D gene (6 bases). Germline V gives CDR1 LGHNA, CDR2 YSLEER. V was trimmed by 3 bases and J by 6 bases, leaving 11 bases between them. This CDR3 has 13 residues. The CDR3 sequence is CASSHWRGSEAFF. The CDR3 DNA is TGCGCCAGCAGCCATTGGAGGGGGTCTGAAGCTTTCTTT.

At least ten counts were recorded for this clonotype. The chain recombines TRBV18 with TRBJ2-1; D unresolved. V was pared by 3 bases and J by 0 bases, with 12 bases between. Germline assignment: CDR1 KGHSH and CDR2 LQKENI. This CDR3 is built from 16 residues. CDR3 amino acids: CASSPRRDNSYNEQFF. CDR3 in DNA: TGTGCCAGCTCACCCCGAAGAGACAACTCCTACAATGAGCAGTTCTTC.

This clonotype showed up many times. The J gene is TRBJ2-3, the V gene TRBV5-6; 9 positions match TRBD2. The V segment lost 5 bases and the J segment 1 base; nucleotides outside the gene matches: 8. The germline V gene encodes CDR1 SGHDT and CDR2 YYEEEE. The CDR3 is 16 amino acids. As DNA, the CDR3 is TGTGCCAGCAGTCTGCGGGGACTAGCAGGCACAGATACGCAGTATTTT. Its translation: CASSLRGLAGTDTQYF.

This clonotype was found many times. This sequence joins TRBV7-3 and TRBJ2-2, with D perhaps given as TRBD1 or TRBD2 (5 bases each). This CDR3 has 20 amino acids. Germline CDR1 and CDR2: SGHTA and FQGTGA. The V end lost 1 base, the J end lost 8 bases, and 29 bases lay between the germline ends. In nucleotides, the CDR3 is TGTGCCAGCAGCTTAATTGTTAGGGTTGACCCAACTAGGGGCGCAGGGGAGCTGTTTTTT. Translation: CASSLIVRVDPTRGAGELFF.

This clonotype occurred many times. This chain links TRBV4-1 with TRBJ2-2; D gene uncertain. CDR3 length: 17 residues. Between the trimmed V and J ends, which lost 2 bases and 0 bases, there was a span of 13 bases. Germline V CDR1 and CDR2: MGHRA, YSYEKL. The CDR3 spells CASSQSVPIPNTGELFF. The CDR3 nucleotides are TGCGCCAGCAGCCAATCTGTTCCAATTCCGAACACCGGGGAGCTGTTTTTT.

This clonotype was seen a handful of times. The gene calls are TRBV7-2 and TRBJ2-5; D is ambiguous. The CDR3 has 15 residues. From germline, CDR1 is SGHTA and CDR2 FQGNSA. Trimming shortened V by 6 bases and J by 1 base, and 15 bases separated the two germline ends. CDR3 loop: CASSPAGLGQETQYF. The CDR3 coding sequence is TGTGCCAGCAGTCCGGCCGGGTTGGGCCAAGAGACCCAGTACTTC.

The sample holds many counts of this clonotype. The V gene is TRBV11-2, the J gene TRBJ2-1; 9 bases line up with TRBD2. Germline assignment: CDR1 SGHAT and CDR2 FQNNGV. The CDR3 sequence is 15 residues long. V lost 4 bases, J lost 4 bases, and 5 bases stayed unmatched. In nucleotides, the CDR3 is TGTGCCAGCAGCTCCGGGACTAGCTTATACAATGAGCAGTTCTTC. Encoded protein: CASSSGTSLYNEQFF.

The V call is TRBV19, the J call TRBJ1-1, with D uncertain. The CDR3 has 13 amino acids. The germline V and J ends were trimmed by 5 bases and 7 bases, with 14 bases remaining between them. Germline CDR1 and CDR2: LNHDA and SQIVND (reference sequence). CDR3 sequence (DNA): TGTGCCAGTAGTCATGGCACGAGGTTTGAAGCTTTCTTT. Protein sequence: CASSHGTRFEAFF.

This clonotype occurred many times. The chain has TRBV6-2 or TRBV6-3 and TRBJ2-7; D is unresolved. Per germline, CDR1 MNHEY and CDR2 SVGEGT. Between the trimmed V and J ends, which lost 9 bases and 3 bases, there was a span of 12 bases. The CDR3 runs to 12 residues. CDR3 region: CASQTVDYEQYF. The CDR3 nucleotides are TGTGCCAGTCAGACGGTTGACTACGAGCAGTACTTC.

This clonotype was counted at least ten times. The chain joins TRBV20-1 to TRBJ2-3; the D call may be TRBD1 or TRBD2 (5 bases each). The CDR3 spans 16 residues. Germline V gene lookup returns CDR1 DFQATT and CDR2 SNEGSKA (reference sequence). Between the trimmed V and J ends, which lost 1 base and 8 bases, there was a span of 22 bases. The CDR3 region has the DNA TGCAGTGCTAGAGCCCGGGACGCGCCGGGCTTTGGTACGCAGTATTTT. Its protein product is CSARARDAPGFGTQYF.

This clonotype showed up just a few times. The CDR3: CASSRGNQPQHF. The CDR3 nucleotides are TGTGCCAGCTCACGGGGGAATCAGCCCCAGCATTTT. The genes are TRBV18 and TRBJ1-5; maybe TRBD1 (5 bases). Germline values: CDR1 KGHSH, CDR2 LQKENI. The CDR3 has 12 residues. With 4 bases removed from V and 4 bases from J, the gap between germline ends came to 5 bases.

The chain joins TRBV4-3 to TRBJ2-1; 9 nucleotides match TRBD2. V was clipped by 1 base and J by 6 bases; unmatched bases: 4. CDR3 length: 15 residues. Germline CDR1 and CDR2: LGHNA and YSLEER. This CDR3 reads CASSQGGGDSNEQFF. The CDR3 coding sequence is TGCGCCAGCAGCCAAGGCGGGGGGGACTCCAATGAGCAGTTCTTC.

This clonotype occurred many times. CDR3 in amino acids: CASSYPPAGSYNEQFF. The DNA for the CDR3 is TGTGCCAGCAGTTACCCTCCGGCGGGCTCCTACAATGAGCAGTTCTTC. The gene calls are TRBV6-5 and TRBJ2-1; D is possibly TRBD2 (5 bases). Germline CDR1 MNHEY, CDR2 SVGAGI. The CDR3 has 16 amino acids. Between the trimmed V and J ends, which lost 2 bases and 0 bases, there was a span of 11 bases.